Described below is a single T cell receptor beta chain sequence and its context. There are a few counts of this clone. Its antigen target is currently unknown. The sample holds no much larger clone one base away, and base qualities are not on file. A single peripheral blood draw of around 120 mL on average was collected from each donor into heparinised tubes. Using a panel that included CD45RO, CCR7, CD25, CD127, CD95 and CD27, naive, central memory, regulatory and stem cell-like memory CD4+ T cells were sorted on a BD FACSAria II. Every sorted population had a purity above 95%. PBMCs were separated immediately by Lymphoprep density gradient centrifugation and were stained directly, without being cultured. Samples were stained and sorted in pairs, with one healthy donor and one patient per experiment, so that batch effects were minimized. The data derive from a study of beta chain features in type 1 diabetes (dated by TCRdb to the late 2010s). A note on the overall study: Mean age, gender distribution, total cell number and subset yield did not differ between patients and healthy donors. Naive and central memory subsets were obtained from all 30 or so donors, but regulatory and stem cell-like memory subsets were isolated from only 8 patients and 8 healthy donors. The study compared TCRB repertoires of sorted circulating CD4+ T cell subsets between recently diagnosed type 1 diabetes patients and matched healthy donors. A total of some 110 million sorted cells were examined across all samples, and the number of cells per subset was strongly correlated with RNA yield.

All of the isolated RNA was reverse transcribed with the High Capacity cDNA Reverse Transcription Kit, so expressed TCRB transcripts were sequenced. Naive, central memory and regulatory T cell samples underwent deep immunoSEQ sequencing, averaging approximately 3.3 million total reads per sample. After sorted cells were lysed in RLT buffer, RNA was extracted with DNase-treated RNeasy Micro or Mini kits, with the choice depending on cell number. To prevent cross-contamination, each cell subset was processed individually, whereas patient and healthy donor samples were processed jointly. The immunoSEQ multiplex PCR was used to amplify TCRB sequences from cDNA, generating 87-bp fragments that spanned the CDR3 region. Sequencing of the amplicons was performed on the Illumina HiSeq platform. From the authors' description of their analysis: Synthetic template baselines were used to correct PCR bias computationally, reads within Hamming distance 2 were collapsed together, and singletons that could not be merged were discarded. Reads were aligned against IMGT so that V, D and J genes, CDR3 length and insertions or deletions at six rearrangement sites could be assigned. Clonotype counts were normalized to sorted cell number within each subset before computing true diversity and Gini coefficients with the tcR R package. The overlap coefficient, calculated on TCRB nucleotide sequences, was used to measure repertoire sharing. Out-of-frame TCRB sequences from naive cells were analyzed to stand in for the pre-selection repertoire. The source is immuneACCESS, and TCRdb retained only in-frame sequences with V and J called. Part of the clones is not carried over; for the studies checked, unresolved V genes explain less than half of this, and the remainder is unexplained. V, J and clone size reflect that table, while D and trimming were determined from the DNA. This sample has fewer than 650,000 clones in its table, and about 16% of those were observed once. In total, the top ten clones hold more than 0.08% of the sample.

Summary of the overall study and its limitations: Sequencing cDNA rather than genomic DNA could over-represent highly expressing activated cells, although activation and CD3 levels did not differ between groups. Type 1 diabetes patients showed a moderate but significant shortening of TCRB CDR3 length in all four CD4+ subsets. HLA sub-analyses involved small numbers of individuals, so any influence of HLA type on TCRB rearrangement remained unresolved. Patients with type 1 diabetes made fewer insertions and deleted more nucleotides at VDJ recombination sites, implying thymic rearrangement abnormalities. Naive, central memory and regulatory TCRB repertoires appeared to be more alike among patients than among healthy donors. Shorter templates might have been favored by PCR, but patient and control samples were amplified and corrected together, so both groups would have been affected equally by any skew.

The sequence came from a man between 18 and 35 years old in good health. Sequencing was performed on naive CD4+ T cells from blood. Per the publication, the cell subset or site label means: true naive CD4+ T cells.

CDR3 sequence: CASSLRRGQEKLFF. The DNA sequence follows: TGTGCCAGCAGCTTACGAAGGGGGCAGGAAAAACTGTTTTTT. The V gene is TRBV7-2 and the J gene is TRBJ1-4, and 7 junctional nucleotides match TRBD1. V trim: 2 bases; J trim: 8 bases; unmatched bases: 5. The CDR3, cysteine through phenylalanine, is 14 amino acids long. The entry retains the CDR3 DNA only, 42 bases that are in frame from base 1. CDR1 and CDR2 (SGHTA, FQGNSA) derive from the germline V gene.